Listed below are T cell receptor beta chains from one sample, sequenced in a study of T cells in Graves' hyperthyroidism and ophthalmopathy. Each CDR3 protein gets one entry after TCRdb re-called the multiplex PCR reads with MiXCR. There are under 450,000 distinct CDR3 sequences in the sample; 13% occur only once, and under 25% lies in the top ten. Sequencing was done on a sample of blood. Source of these receptors: a man aged 30-40 years with Graves' hyperthyroidism that later progressed to Graves' ophthalmopathy. Each CDR3 is given with its conserved first and last residue. The D gene is left open where the match is weak. Clone size is given for some rows only: seen once, a few or many times, or a class if the clone is expanded.

many TRBJ1-2 . TRBV3-1 CASSQEGAAPNYGYTF TGTGCCAGCAGCCAAGAAGGGGCTGCCCCTAACTATGGCTACACCTTC
many TRBJ1-5 TRBD1 TRBV12-3/TRBV12-4 CASSSTGGRQPQHF TGTGCCAGCAGTTCGACAGGGGGCAGGCAGCCCCAGCATTTT
many TRBJ2-2 . TRBV5-4 CASSFRTGRRNTGELFF TGTGCCAGCAGCTTTAGGACGGGGCGGCGGAACACCGGGGAGCTGTTTTTT
many TRBJ1-1 . TRBV27 CASRRVGGEAFF TGTGCCAGCAGGAGGGTCGGGGGGGAAGCTTTCTTT
many TRBJ2-2 TRBD2 TRBV12-3/TRBV12-4 CASRSSGGRVAGELFF TGTGCCAGCAGGAGTAGCGGGGGCAGGGTCGCCGGGGAGCTGTTTTTT
many TRBJ1-2 TRBD1 TRBV7-9 CASSFPGGAGYTF TGTGCCAGCAGCTTCCCAGGGGGCGCGGGCTACACCTTC
. TRBJ2-3 . TRBV19 CASTVSGGSTDTQYF TGTGCCAGTACCGTTAGCGGTGGAAGCACAGATACGCAGTATTTT
. TRBJ2-2 . TRBV2 CASSEVARGNTGELFF TGTGCCAGCAGTGAAGTGGCCAGGGGGAACACCGGGGAGCTGTTTTTT
many TRBJ1-2 TRBD1 TRBV20-1 CSAMGTGGNYGYTF TGCAGTGCTATGGGGACAGGGGGGAACTATGGCTACACCTTC
few TRBJ2-3 . TRBV10-1 CASSDTDTQYF TGCGCCAGCAGTGACACAGATACGCAGTATTTT
few TRBJ2-3 . TRBV29-1 CSAHPGVGDTQYF TGCAGCGCTCACCCAGGGGTGGGAGATACGCAGTATTTT
few TRBJ1-5 . TRBV28 CASRLEGFSNQPQHF TGTGCCAGCAGACTAGAGGGGTTTAGCAATCAGCCCCAGCATTTT
many TRBJ2-5 TRBD2 TRBV12-3/TRBV12-4 CASTLAGGQETQYF TGTGCCAGCACTTTAGCGGGGGGGCAAGAGACCCAGTACTTC
. TRBJ2-5 . TRBV5-6 CASSLGDHQETQYF TGTGCCAGCAGCTTGGGGGACCACCAAGAGACCCAGTACTTC
few TRBJ1-1 . TRBV20-1 CSARDPADPTEAFF TGCAGTGCTAGAGATCCGGCAGACCCCACTGAAGCTTTCTTT
few TRBJ2-2 TRBD1 TRBV30 CAWSVRNRGNTGELFF TGTGCCTGGAGTGTACGTAACAGGGGGAACACCGGGGAGCTGTTTTTT
few TRBJ2-3 . TRBV11-2 CASSFLMTDTQYF TGTGCCAGCAGCTTCCTCATGACAGATACGCAGTATTTT